This T cell receptor beta chain was observed in a study of radiation and T cells in renal cell carcinoma. Some clones are missing from TCRdb's copy, which holds only in-frame ones; the method was immunoSEQ multiplex PCR. This sample yields approximately 65,000 clones, of which about 83% are seen a single time; about 6.3% belongs to the top ten. Regarding time point: blood 4 weeks post-SBRT, at nephrectomy. Treatment reported: 15 Gy SBRT to primary tumor, nephrectomy 4 weeks later. Nephrectomy followed 15 Gy stereotactic body radiation by 4 weeks. Radiation-treated patients gave blood at baseline, week 2 and week 4. The patient's renal cell carcinoma had clear cell pathology. The CDR3 runs to 20 residues. The germline CDR1 and CDR2 sequences are SNHLY and FYNNEI. V was trimmed by 4 bases and J by 1 base, leaving 28 bases between them.

The clonotype comes from a man aged 60 to 75 with renal cell carcinoma. Here the sequenced sample was blood, taken from a patient whose treatment included radiotherapy and nephrectomy. The V and J genes are TRBV2 and TRBJ1-2; no firm D call. The CDR3: CASSVNPTVEQLQINYGYTF. CDR3 nucleotide sequence: TGTGCCAGCAGTGTCAACCCCACTGTCGAACAGCTGCAAATTAACTATGGCTACACCTTC.